This paragraph reports one T cell receptor beta chain. This entry comes from a study of blood T cell repertoires in COVID-19. About the research overall: There were acute and convalescent COVID-19 samples, and they came from the United States, Italy and Spain. T cells, B-cell-depleted T cells, or PBMCs supplied cDNA or gDNA.

Authors' data handling: By means of reference gene primer amplification, nucleated cell counts were estimated. Assay used: immunoSEQ multiplex PCR; TCRdb lists only in-frame clones, some missing. The DNA was the basis for D and trimming; V, J and clone size are from that table. The table has 30,000 to 35,000 clones, over 90% seen once. The CDR3 contains 13 residues. Germline values: CDR1 GTSNPN, CDR2 SVGIG (reference sequence). The V and J ends lost 2 bases and 5 bases, in that order; junction bases with no gene match: 4. The V and J genes are TRBV30 and TRBJ1-2, with 8 bases aligning to TRBD1. This clonotype was obtained from a human donor in a cohort sampled during active COVID-19. Sequencing was done on a sample of peripheral blood. This chain's CDR3 is CAWSWTGIYGYTF. In DNA, the CDR3 is TGTGCCTGGAGTTGGACAGGGATATATGGCTACACCTTC.